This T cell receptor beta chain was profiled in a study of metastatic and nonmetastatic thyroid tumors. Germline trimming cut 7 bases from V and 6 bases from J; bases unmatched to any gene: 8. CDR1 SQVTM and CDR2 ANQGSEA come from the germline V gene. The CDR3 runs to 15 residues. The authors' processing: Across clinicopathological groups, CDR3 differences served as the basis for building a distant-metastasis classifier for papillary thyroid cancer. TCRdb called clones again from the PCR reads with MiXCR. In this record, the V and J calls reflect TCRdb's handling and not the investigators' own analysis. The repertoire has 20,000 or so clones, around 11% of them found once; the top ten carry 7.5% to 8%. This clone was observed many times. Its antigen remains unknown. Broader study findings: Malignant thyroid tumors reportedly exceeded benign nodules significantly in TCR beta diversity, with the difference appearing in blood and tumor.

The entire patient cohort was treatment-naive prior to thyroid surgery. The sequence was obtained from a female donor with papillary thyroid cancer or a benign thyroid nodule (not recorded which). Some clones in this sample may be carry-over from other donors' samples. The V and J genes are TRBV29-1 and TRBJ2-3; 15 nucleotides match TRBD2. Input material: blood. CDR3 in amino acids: CSARRTSGGADTQYF. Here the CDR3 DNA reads TGCAGCGCCCGCAGGACTAGCGGGGGGGCGGATACGCAGTATTTT.